What follows is one T cell receptor beta chain and its context. Its antigen is still unknown. Germline lookup yields CDR1 SGHDN and CDR2 FVKESK. The length of the CDR3 is 12 residues. V shed 10 bases and J 4 bases; nucleotides not matched to a gene: 5. This record comes from a study of blood T cells in healthy people across ages. Combining a sample-barcoded 5' primer with a J-beta primer mix, a second PCR ran for roughly 6 to 12 cycles. Unique molecular identifiers of 12 random nucleotides labeled each cDNA. TCRdb re-derived calls from the 5' RACE reads in MiXCR, one entry per CDR3 protein. This sample yields around 800,000 distinct CDR3 sequences, of which about 62% are seen a single time; roughly 25% belongs to the top ten. Per sample, at least 6 micrograms of total RNA were extracted. Study conclusions and caveats: Long-lived donors carried more naive CD4+ cells and greater diversity than aged donors. With donor CMV status unknown, expanded clonotype changes were possibly confounded.

This clonotype originated in a man in his thirties or forties in good health. Sequencing was performed on blood. This chain connects TRBV14 to TRBJ1-2, with TRBD1 matching over 8 bases. The CDR3 spells CATQGASYGYTF. CDR3 in DNA: TGTGCCACCCAGGGGGCGAGCTATGGCTACACCTTC.